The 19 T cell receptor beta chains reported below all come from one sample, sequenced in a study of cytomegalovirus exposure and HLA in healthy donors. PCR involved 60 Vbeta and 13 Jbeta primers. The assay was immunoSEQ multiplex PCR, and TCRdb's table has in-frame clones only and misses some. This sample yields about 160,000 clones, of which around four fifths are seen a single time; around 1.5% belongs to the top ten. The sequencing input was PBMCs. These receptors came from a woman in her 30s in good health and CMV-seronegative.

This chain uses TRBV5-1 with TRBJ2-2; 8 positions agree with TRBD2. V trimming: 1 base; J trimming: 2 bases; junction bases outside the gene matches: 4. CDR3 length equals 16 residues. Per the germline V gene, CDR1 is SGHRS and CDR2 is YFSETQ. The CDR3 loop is CASSLSTSGNTGELFF. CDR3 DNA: TGCGCCAGCAGCTTGAGTACTAGCGGTAACACCGGGGAGCTGTTTTTT.

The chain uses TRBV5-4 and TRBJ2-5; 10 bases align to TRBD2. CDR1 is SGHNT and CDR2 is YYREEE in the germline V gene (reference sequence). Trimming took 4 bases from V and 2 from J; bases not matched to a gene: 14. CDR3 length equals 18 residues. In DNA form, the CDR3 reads TGTGCCAGCAGCCCACTAGCGGGGTGGGGTGTAGGACAAGAGACCCAGTACTTC. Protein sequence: CASSPLAGWGVGQETQYF.

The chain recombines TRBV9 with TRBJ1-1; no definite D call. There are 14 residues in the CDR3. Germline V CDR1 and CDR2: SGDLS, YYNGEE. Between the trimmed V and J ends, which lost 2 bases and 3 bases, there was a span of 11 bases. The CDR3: CASSVEGTDTEAFF. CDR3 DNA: TGTGCCAGCAGCGTGGAGGGTACGGACACTGAAGCTTTCTTT.

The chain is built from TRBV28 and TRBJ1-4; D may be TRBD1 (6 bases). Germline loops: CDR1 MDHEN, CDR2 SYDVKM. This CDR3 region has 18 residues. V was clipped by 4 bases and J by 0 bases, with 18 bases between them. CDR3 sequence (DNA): TGTGCCAGCAGTTCCTCAGGGCGGGGGCTTGCAACTAATGAAAAACTGTTTTTT. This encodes CASSSSGRGLATNEKLFF.

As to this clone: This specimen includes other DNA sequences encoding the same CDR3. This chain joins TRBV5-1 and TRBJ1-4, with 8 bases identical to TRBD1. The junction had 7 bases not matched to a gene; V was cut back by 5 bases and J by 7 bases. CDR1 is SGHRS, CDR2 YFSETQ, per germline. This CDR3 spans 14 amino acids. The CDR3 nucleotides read TGCGCCAGCAGTTTAGGACAGGGTGCTGAAAAACTGTTTTTT. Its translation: CASSLGQGAEKLFF. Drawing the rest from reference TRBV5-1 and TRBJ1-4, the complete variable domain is KAGVTQTPRYLIKTRGQQVTLSCSPISGHRSVSWYQQTPGQGLQFLFEYFSETQRNKGNFPGRFSGRQFSNSRSEMNVSTLELGDSALYLCASSLGQGAEKLFFGSGTQLSVL.

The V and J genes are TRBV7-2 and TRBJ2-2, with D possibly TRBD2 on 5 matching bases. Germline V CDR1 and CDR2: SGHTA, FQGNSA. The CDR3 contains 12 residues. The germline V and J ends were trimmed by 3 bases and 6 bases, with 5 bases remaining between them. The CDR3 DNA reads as TGTGCCAGCAGCTTGGAGGCCGGGGAGCTGTTTTTT. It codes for CASSLEAGELFF.

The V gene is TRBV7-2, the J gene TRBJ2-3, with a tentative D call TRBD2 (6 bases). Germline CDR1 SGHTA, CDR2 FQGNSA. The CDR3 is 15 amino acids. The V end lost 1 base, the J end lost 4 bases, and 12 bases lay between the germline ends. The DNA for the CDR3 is TGTGCCAGCAGCTTAGGTGTGGGGGGTCCAGATACGCAGTATTTT. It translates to CASSLGVGGPDTQYF.

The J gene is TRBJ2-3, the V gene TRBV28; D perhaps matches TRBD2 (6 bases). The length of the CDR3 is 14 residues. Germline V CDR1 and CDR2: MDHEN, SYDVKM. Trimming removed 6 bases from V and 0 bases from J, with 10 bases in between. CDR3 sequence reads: CASRRGKSTDTQYF. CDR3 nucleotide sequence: TGTGCCAGCAGGCGGGGAAAGAGCACAGATACGCAGTATTTT. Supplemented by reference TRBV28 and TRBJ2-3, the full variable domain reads DVKVTQSSRYLVKRTGEKVFLECVQDMDHENMFWYRQDPGLGLRLIYFSYDVKMKEKGDIPEGYSVSREKKERFSLILESASTNQTSMYLCASRRGKSTDTQYFGPGTRLTVL.

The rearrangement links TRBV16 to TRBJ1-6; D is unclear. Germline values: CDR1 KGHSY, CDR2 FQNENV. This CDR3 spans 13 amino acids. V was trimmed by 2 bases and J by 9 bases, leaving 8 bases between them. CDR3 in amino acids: CASSQGRLSPLHF. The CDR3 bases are TGTGCCAGCAGCCAAGGCAGACTTTCACCCCTCCACTTT.

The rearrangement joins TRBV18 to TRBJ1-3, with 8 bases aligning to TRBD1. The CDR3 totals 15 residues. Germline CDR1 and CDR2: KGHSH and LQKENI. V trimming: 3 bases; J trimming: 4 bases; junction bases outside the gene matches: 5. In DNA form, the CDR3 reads TGTGCCAGCTCACCTACGGACAGGGCCGGAAACACCATATATTTT. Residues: CASSPTDRAGNTIYF.

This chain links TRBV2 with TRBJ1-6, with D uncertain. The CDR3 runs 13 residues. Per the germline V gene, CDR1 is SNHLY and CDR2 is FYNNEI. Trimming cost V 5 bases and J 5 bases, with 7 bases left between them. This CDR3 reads CASSPGDNSPLHF. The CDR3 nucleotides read TGTGCCAGCAGTCCGGGTGATAATTCACCCCTCCACTTT.

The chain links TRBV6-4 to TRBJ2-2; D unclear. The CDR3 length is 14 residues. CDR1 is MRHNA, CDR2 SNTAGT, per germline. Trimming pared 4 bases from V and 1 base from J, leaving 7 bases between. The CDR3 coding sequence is TGTGCCAGCAGTGTCAACAGGAACACCGGGGAGCTGTTTTTT. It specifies CASSVNRNTGELFF.

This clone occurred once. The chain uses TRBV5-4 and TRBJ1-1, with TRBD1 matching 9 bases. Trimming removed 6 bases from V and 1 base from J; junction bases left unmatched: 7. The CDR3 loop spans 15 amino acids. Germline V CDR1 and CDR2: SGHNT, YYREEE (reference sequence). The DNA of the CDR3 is TGTGCCAGCACCTTCCCGGGACAGGGGAACACTGAAGCTTTCTTT. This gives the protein CASTFPGQGNTEAFF.

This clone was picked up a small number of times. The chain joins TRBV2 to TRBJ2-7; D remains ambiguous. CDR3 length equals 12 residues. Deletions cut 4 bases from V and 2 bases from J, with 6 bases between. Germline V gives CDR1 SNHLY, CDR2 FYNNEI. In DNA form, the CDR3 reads TGTGCCAGCAGTGTCTTTACCTACGAGCAGTACTTC. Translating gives CASSVFTYEQYF.

The CDR3 DNA sequence: TGTGCCTGGACCGGGGTGGGAGAGACCCAGTACTTC. Translating gives CAWTGVGETQYF. This chain uses TRBV30 with TRBJ2-5, with D tentatively TRBD2 (5 bases). Looked up from germline, CDR1 is GTSNPN and CDR2 is SVGIG (reference sequence). The CDR3 totals 12 residues. The V and J ends lost 4 bases and 4 bases respectively, with 10 bases between them. Supplemented by reference TRBV30 and TRBJ2-5, the full variable domain reads SQTIHQWPATLVQPVGSPLSLECTVEGTSNPNLYWYRQAAGRGLQLLFYSVGIGQISSEVPQNLSASRPQDRQFILSSKKLLLSDSGFYLCAWTGVGETQYFGPGTRLLVL.

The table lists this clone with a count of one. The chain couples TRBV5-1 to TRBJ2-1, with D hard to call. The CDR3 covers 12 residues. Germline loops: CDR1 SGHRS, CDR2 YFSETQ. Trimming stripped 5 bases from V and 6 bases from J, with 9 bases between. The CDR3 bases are TGCGCCAGCAGAGAACAGACCAATGAGCAGTTCTTC. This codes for CASREQTNEQFF.

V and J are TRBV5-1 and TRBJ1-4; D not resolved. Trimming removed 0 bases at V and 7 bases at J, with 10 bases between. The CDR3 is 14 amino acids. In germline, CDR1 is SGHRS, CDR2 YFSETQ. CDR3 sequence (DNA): TGCGCCAGCAGCTTGGCCCCACTCTTTGAAAAACTGTTTTTT. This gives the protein CASSLAPLFEKLFF.

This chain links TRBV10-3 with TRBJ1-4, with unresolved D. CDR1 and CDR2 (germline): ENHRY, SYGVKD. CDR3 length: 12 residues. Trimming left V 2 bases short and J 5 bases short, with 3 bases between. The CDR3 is CAISEANEKLFF. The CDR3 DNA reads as TGTGCCATCAGTGAGGCGAATGAAAAACTGTTTTTT.

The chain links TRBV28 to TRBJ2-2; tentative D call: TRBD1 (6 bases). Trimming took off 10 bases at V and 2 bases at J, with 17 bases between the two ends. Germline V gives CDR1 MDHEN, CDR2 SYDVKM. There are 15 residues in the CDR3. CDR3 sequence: CATNSGTLNTGELFF. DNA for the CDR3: TGTGCCACAAATTCCGGGACATTAAACACCGGGGAGCTGTTTTTT.